Shown below are 27 T cell receptor beta chains from a single sample sequenced in a study of T cells after yellow fever vaccination. TCRdb reprocessed the 5' RACE reads with MiXCR, giving one entry per CDR3 protein. The sample carries hundreds of thousands of distinct CDR3 sequences, roughly 8.3% recorded once. The sample was PBMCs, taken 35 to 50 days after the first yellow fever vaccination. The source is a man younger than 35 who received the YFV17D yellow fever vaccine.

The CDR3 nucleotides read TGTGCCAGCAGTGTATTACAGGACCGTGGCTACACCTTC. Encoded protein: CASSVLQDRGYTF. The J gene is TRBJ1-2, the V gene TRBV27, with D possibly matching TRBD1 (5 bases). The ends were cut back, 5 bases at V and 7 bases at J, with 14 bases in the middle. Germline CDR1 is MNHEY and CDR2 is SMNVEV (reference sequence). The CDR3 totals 13 residues.

This clonotype was picked up one time. The rearrangement uses TRBV30 and TRBJ1-5; D not resolved. The CDR3 is 12 residues long. With 3 bases removed from V and 7 bases from J, the gap between germline ends came to 10 bases. The V gene's germline CDR1 is GTSNPN and CDR2 SVGIG (reference sequence). The CDR3 loop is CAWSPSRQPQHF. For the CDR3, the DNA is TGTGCCTGGAGCCCGTCTCGGCAGCCCCAGCATTTT.

The rearrangement links TRBV29-1 to TRBJ2-1; D is uncertain. The V gene's germline CDR1 is SQVTM and CDR2 ANQGSEA. V lost 6 bases, J lost 0 bases, and 18 bases lay in between. The CDR3 runs 16 residues. The CDR3 loop is CSVLREDGSSYNEQFF. The CDR3 region has the DNA TGCAGCGTATTACGCGAAGACGGAAGCTCCTACAATGAGCAGTTCTTC.

This clonotype was seen only a few times. The rearrangement joins TRBV28 to TRBJ2-7, with 9 bases lining up with TRBD2. Losses at the gene ends were 2 bases for V and 4 bases for J; bases not matched to a gene: 9. This CDR3 has 16 residues. Germline CDR1 is MDHEN and CDR2 is SYDVKM. The CDR3 DNA is TGTGCCAGCAGTTTAACCAGCGGGGGGTACGGTTACGAGCAGTACGTC. Its translation is CASSLTSGGYGYEQYV.

On this clonotype: A much bigger clone sits one base away, suggesting this may be a read error. This chain connects TRBV12-3 or TRBV12-4 to TRBJ2-2; 12 nucleotides line up with TRBD2. Trimming took 7 bases from V and 4 from J; bases not matched to a gene: 4. This CDR3 is built from 15 residues. The chain's CDR3 is CASITSGGTTGELFF. In DNA, the CDR3 is TGTGCCAGCATCACTAGCGGGGGGACCACCGGGGAGCTGTTTTTT.

The sample holds a few counts of this clonotype. The chain couples TRBV12-3 or TRBV12-4 to TRBJ2-5, with TRBD2 matching over 10 bases. The CDR3 is made up of 17 amino acids. V was clipped by 2 bases and J by 4 bases; unmatched bases: 10. The CDR3 DNA reads TGTGCCAGCAGTTTAAAGTCTGGAGCGGGGGGGCTAGAGACCCAGTACTTC. Translation: CASSLKSGAGGLETQYF.

The chain is built from TRBV29-1 and TRBJ2-1, with 7 positions matching TRBD2. After removal of 6 bases from V and 3 bases from J, the junction contained 11 bases not matched to a gene. The V gene's germline CDR1 is SQVTM and CDR2 ANQGSEA. The CDR3 extends over 15 amino acids. CDR3 nucleotides: TGCAGCGTGTGGGACGGGCAGCGGGGCTACAATGAGCAGTTCTTC. Protein: CSVWDGQRGYNEQFF.

This clonotype came up a few times. The chain recombines TRBV4-2 with TRBJ2-3, with TRBD2 identical over 11 bases. V was clipped by 1 base and J by 7 bases; unmatched bases: 4. The CDR3 has 15 residues. Germline lookup yields CDR1 LGHNA and CDR2 YNFKEQ. The DNA of the CDR3 is TGTGCCAGCAGCCAAGGACTAGCGGGGTTAAATACGCAGTATTTT. This translates into CASSQGLAGLNTQYF.

This clonotype was seen a handful of times. This chain joins TRBV4-2 and TRBJ2-5, with unresolved D. Germline loops: CDR1 LGHNA, CDR2 YNFKEQ. CDR3 length equals 14 residues. Trimming stripped 0 bases from V and 2 bases from J, with 7 bases between. The CDR3 DNA reads as TGTGCCAGCAGCCAAGAGTGGCTACAAGAGACCCAGTACTTC. This sequence encodes CASSQEWLQETQYF.

The chain combines TRBV18 with TRBJ2-3; D unresolved. Germline lookup yields CDR1 KGHSH and CDR2 LQKENI. The CDR3 runs 14 residues. Trimming cost V 2 bases and J 3 bases, with 9 bases left between them. CDR3 amino acids: CASSPGVVTDTQYF. The CDR3 DNA reads TGTGCCAGCTCACCAGGGGTGGTAACAGATACGCAGTATTTT.

This clonotype has a count of ten or more. This rearrangement joins TRBV7-2 to TRBJ1-1; D remains unclear. V lost 1 base, J lost 1 base, and 7 bases lay in between. From germline, CDR1 is SGHTA and CDR2 FQGNSA. The CDR3 is 14 residues long. DNA for the CDR3: TGTGCCAGCAGCTTAGGTCGAGGGAACACTGAAGCTTTCTTT. It yields the protein CASSLGRGNTEAFF.

The chain uses TRBV20-1 and TRBJ2-7; the D gene is possibly TRBD2 (5 bases). Germline V gene data show CDR1 as DFQATT and CDR2 as SNEGSKA (reference sequence). The CDR3 is made up of 13 amino acids. The V gene lost 6 bases and the J gene lost 11 bases, with 23 bases spanning the gap. This CDR3 reads CSALFFRDAAEYF. The CDR3 nucleotides are TGCAGTGCCCTCTTCTTTCGGGATGCCGCGGAGTACTTC.

V gene TRBV12-3 or TRBV12-4 combines with J gene TRBJ1-3, with a weak D call TRBD1 (5 bases). This CDR3 contains 12 residues. CDR3 region: CASQGDGNTIYF. In nucleotides, the CDR3 is TGTGCATCTCAGGGAGATGGAAACACCATATATTTT.

This clonotype was detected ten times or more. The genes are TRBV12-3 or TRBV12-4 and TRBJ2-7; unclear D gene. This CDR3 spans 14 amino acids. The germline V and J ends were trimmed by 3 bases and 0 bases, with 9 bases remaining between them. CDR3 residues: CASSLTSASYEQYF. CDR3 bases: TGTGCCAGCAGTTTGACTTCCGCCTCCTACGAGCAGTACTTC.

V gene TRBV15 combines with J gene TRBJ1-1; D ambiguous. CDR1 is LNHNV, CDR2 YYDKDF, per germline (reference sequence). The V and J ends lost 5 bases and 2 bases respectively, with 9 bases between them. The CDR3 totals 13 residues. CDR3 DNA sequence: TGTGCCACCAGCGGCAACTTTAACACTGAAGCTTTCTTT. This encodes CATSGNFNTEAFF.

This clonotype has just a few counts. The gene calls are TRBV29-1 and TRBJ2-2; D is perhaps TRBD1 (6 bases). Germline-derived CDR1 and CDR2 are SQVTM and ANQGSEA. The CDR3 runs to 12 residues. Between the trimmed V and J ends, which lost 5 bases and 4 bases, there was a span of 8 bases. CDR3 loop: CSVSDSTGELFF. The CDR3 DNA sequence: TGCAGCGTTTCGGACAGCACCGGGGAGCTGTTTTTT.

This clonotype was counted only a few times. The J gene is TRBJ1-1, the V gene TRBV7-3, with 10 bases lining up with TRBD1. CDR1 and CDR2 (germline): SGHTA, FQGTGA. The CDR3 is 17 amino acids. J lost 0 bases, V lost 5 bases, and 9 bases had no gene match. CDR3 in amino acids: CASSLRPGQGMNTEAFF. The CDR3 coding sequence is TGTGCCAGCAGCCTTCGACCGGGACAGGGGATGAACACTGAAGCTTTCTTT.

The chain joins TRBV5-1 to TRBJ2-6, with no clear D. Germline V CDR1 and CDR2: SGHRS, YFSETQ. The V gene lost 2 bases and the J gene lost 2 bases, with 17 bases spanning the gap. CDR3 size: 18 residues. CDR3 bases: TGCGCCAGCAGCTTCTTCAGCCCGCTAGTTCCTGGGGCCAACGTCCTGACTTTC. It encodes CASSFFSPLVPGANVLTF.

This clonotype was counted only a few times. This chain uses TRBV10-3 with TRBJ2-3, with 9 positions matching TRBD1. The CDR3 sequence is 17 residues long. Germline V gene data show CDR1 as ENHRY and CDR2 as SYGVKD. The V segment lost 11 bases and the J segment 4 bases; nucleotides outside the gene matches: 19. CDR3 sequence reads: CAYSGRSGTGSPDTQYF. In DNA, the CDR3 is TGTGCCTACTCAGGGAGGAGCGGGACAGGGTCTCCAGATACGCAGTATTTT.

This clonotype was seen only a few times. This chain uses TRBV7-6 with TRBJ1-4; D ambiguous. V lost 2 bases and J 0 bases, leaving 13 bases between the germline ends. From germline, CDR1 is SGHVS and CDR2 FNYEAQ. This CDR3 contains 17 residues. CDR3 residues: CASSLLPPHTTNEKLFF. As DNA, the CDR3 is TGTGCCAGCAGCTTACTTCCCCCTCACACAACTAATGAAAAACTGTTTTTT.

The chain links TRBV5-1 to TRBJ2-1; D is perhaps TRBD1 or TRBD2 (6 bases each). This CDR3 contains 15 residues. The germline V gene encodes CDR1 SGHRS and CDR2 YFSETQ. Between the trimmed V and J ends, which lost 2 bases and 11 bases, there was a span of 20 bases. CDR3 loop: CASSLGGGPPQKQFF. The CDR3 DNA reads TGCGCCAGCAGCTTAGGAGGGGGGCCCCCACAGAAGCAGTTCTTC.

This clonotype has only a few counts. This chain links TRBV4-1 with TRBJ2-5, with unresolved D. Trimming shortened V by 0 bases and J by 5 bases, and 13 bases separated the two germline ends. The length of the CDR3 is 15 residues. Per germline, CDR1 MGHRA and CDR2 YSYEKL. Here the CDR3 DNA reads TGCGCCAGCAGCCAAGACGCCACCTCGCGGGAGACCCAGTACTTC. It is translated as CASSQDATSRETQYF.

There are a few counts of this clonotype. The gene calls are TRBV20-1 and TRBJ2-2, with D possibly TRBD1 on 6 matching bases. The CDR3 consists of 15 residues. Germline CDR1 DFQATT, CDR2 SNEGSKA (reference sequence). V was shortened by 6 bases and J by 1 base, with 15 bases between the two germline ends. Written as DNA, the CDR3 is TGCAGTGCCACTCACAGGGTGAGGAACACCGGGGAGCTGTTTTTT. It specifies CSATHRVRNTGELFF.

V gene TRBV10-2 combines with J gene TRBJ2-7; 12 bases agree with TRBD1. This CDR3 comprises 15 residues. Trimming took 3 bases from V and 4 from J; bases not matched to a gene: 4. Germline CDR1 WSHSY, CDR2 SAAADI. The CDR3 reads CASSDRGQGAYEQYF. The CDR3 DNA reads as TGCGCCAGCAGTGATCGGGGACAGGGGGCTTACGAGCAGTACTTC.

The chain carries TRBV6-5 and TRBJ2-7, with D perhaps matching TRBD1 (6 bases). The CDR3 spans 18 residues. Trimming cost V 2 bases and J 2 bases, with 22 bases left between them. Germline assignment: CDR1 MNHEY and CDR2 SVGAGI. Written as DNA, the CDR3 is TGTGCCAGCAGTTACGAGGGGACACCGTTTTCGGCCGCCTACGAGCAGTACGTC. As protein: CASSYEGTPFSAAYEQYV.

This clonotype was recorded a few times. The V and J genes are TRBV11-2 and TRBJ2-5; D is possibly TRBD1 or TRBD2 (5 bases each). CDR1 and CDR2 (germline): SGHAT, FQNNGV. The CDR3 spans 13 residues. V dropped 2 bases and J dropped 5 bases, with 9 bases sitting between them. CDR3 in amino acids: CASSLPGAETQYF. Written as DNA, the CDR3 is TGTGCCAGCAGCTTACCCGGGGCCGAGACCCAGTACTTC.

This chain connects TRBV29-1 to TRBJ2-7, with TRBD1 matching 8 bases. This CDR3 has 13 residues. Germline V gene lookup returns CDR1 SQVTM and CDR2 ANQGSEA. The V and J ends lost 7 bases and 2 bases, in that order; junction bases with no gene match: 7. The CDR3 region has the DNA TGCAGCGCCTTCGGGACAGGAACCTACGAGCAGTACTTC. Translated, it gives CSAFGTGTYEQYF.